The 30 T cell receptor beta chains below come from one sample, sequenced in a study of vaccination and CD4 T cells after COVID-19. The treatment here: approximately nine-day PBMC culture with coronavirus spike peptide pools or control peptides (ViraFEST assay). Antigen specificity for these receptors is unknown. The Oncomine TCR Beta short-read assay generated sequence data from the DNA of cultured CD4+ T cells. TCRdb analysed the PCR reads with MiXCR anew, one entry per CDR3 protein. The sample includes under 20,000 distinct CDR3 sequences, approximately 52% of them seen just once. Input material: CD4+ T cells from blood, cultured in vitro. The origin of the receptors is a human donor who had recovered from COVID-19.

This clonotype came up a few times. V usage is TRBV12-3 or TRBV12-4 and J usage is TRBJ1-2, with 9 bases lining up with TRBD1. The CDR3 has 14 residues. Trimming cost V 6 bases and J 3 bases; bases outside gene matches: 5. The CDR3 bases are TGTGCCAGCAGGGAGACAGGGGGGTACTATGGCTACACCTTC. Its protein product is CASRETGGYYGYTF.

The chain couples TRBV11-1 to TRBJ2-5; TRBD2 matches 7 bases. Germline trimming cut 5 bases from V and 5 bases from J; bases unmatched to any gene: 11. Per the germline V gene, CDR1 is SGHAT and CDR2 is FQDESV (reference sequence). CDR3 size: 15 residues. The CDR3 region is CASSPAGEAGETQYF. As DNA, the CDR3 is TGTGCCAGCAGCCCCGCGGGAGAGGCCGGGGAGACCCAGTACTTC.

The CDR3 reads CASGAAKRQPQHF. CDR3 DNA: TGTGCCAGCGGTGCAGCAAAGAGACAGCCCCAGCATTTT. The chain carries TRBV2 and TRBJ1-5, with D unresolved. Trimming took off 8 bases at V and 7 bases at J, with 15 bases between the two ends. Germline V gene sequence: CDR1 SNHLY, CDR2 FYNNEI. The CDR3 spans 13 residues. Full variable domain (remainder filled in from reference TRBV2 and TRBJ1-5): EPEVTQTPSHQVTQMGQEVILRCVPISNHLYFYWYRQILGQKVEFLVSFYNNEISEKSEIFDDQFSVERPDGSNFTLKIRSTKLEDSAMYFCASGAAKRQPQHFGDGTRLSIL.

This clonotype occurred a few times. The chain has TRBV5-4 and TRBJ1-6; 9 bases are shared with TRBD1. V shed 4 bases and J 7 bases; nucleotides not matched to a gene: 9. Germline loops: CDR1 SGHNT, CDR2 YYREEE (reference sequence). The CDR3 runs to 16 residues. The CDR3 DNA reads TGTGCCAGCAGCACCGGGACAGGGAGAATCAATTCACCCCTCCACTTT. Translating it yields CASSTGTGRINSPLHF. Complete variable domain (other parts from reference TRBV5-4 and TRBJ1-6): ETGVTQSPTHLIKTRGQQVTLRCSSQSGHNTVSWYQQALGQGPQFIFQYYREEENGRGNFPPRFSGLQFPNYSSELNVNALELDDSALYLCASSTGTGRINSPLHFGNGTRLTVT.

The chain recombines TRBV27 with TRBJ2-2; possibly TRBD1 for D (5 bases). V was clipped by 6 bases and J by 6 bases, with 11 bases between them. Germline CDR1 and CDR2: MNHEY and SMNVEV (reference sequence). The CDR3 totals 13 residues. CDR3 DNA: TGTGCCAGCAGGGTAACAGGTGCCGGGGAGCTGTTTTTT. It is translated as CASRVTGAGELFF.

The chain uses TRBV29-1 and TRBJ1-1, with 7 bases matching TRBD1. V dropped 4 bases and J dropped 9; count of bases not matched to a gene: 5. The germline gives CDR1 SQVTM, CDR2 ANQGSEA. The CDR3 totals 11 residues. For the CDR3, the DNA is TGCAGCGTTGGGGGACAGCGGCAAGCTTTCTTT. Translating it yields CSVGGQRQAFF.

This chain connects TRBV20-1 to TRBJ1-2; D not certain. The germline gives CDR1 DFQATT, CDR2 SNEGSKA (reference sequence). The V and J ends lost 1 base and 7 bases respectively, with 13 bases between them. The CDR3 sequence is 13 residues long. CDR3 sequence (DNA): TGCAGTGCTAGAGGAGGGATGAGCGGTGGCTACACCTTC. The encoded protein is CSARGGMSGGYTF.

CDR3 sequence reads: CASSMTVSNQPQHF. The CDR3, as DNA: TGTGCCAGTAGTATGACAGTCAGCAATCAGCCCCAGCATTTT. V gene TRBV19 combines with J gene TRBJ1-5, with a tentative D call TRBD1 (5 bases). This CDR3 spans 14 amino acids. CDR1 and CDR2 (germline): LNHDA, SQIVND (reference sequence). V lost 3 bases and J 1 base, leaving 7 bases between the germline ends.

The CDR3 sequence: CASYRAGTQYF. The CDR3 region has the DNA TGCGCCAGCTACAGGGCGGGTACGCAGTATTTT. V is TRBV23-1 and J is TRBJ2-3; weak D call: TRBD1 (6 bases). TRBV23-1 is given ORF status, its function remaining uncertain. Trimming removed 8 bases from V and 8 bases from J, with 11 bases in between. CDR3 length: 11 residues.

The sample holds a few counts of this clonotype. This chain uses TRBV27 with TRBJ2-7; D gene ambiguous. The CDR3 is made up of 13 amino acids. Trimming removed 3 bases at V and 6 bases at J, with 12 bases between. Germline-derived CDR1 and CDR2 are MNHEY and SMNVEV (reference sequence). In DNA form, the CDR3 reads TGTGCCAGCAGTTTCACAAGGCTCGGCGAGCAGTACTTC. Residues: CASSFTRLGEQYF.

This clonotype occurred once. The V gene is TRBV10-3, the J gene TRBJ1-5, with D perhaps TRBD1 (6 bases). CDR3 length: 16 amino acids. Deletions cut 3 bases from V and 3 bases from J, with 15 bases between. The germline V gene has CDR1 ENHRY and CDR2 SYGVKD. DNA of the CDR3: TGTGCCATCAGTGACGGGGGCGCAGCCTACAATCAGCCCCAGCATTTT. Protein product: CAISDGGAAYNQPQHF.

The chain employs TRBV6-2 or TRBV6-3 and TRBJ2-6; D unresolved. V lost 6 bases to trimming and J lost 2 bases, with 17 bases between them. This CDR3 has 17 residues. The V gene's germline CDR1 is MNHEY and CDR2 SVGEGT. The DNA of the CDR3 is TGTGCCAGCAGCCCCGGGCCTCACAGCGCTGGGGCCAACGTCCTGACTTTC. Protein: CASSPGPHSAGANVLTF.

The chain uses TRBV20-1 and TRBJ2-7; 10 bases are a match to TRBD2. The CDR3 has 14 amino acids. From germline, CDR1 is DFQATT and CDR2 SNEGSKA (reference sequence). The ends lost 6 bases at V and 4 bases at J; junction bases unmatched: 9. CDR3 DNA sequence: TGCAGTGCAATCGCTAGCGGGGGCAGGTACGAGCAGTACTTC. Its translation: CSAIASGGRYEQYF.

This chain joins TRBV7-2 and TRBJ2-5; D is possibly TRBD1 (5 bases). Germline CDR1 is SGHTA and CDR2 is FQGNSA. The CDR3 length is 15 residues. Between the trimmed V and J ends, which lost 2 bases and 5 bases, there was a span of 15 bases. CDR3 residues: CASSLWSVRAETQYF. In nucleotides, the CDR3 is TGTGCCAGCAGCTTATGGAGCGTCAGGGCGGAGACCCAGTACTTC.

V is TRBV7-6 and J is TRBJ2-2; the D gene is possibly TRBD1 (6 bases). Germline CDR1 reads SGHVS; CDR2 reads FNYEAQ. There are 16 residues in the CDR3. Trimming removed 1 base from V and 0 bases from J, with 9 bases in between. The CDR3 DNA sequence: TGTGCCAGCAGCTTAGGGGACACCGCGAACACCGGGGAGCTGTTTTTT. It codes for CASSLGDTANTGELFF.

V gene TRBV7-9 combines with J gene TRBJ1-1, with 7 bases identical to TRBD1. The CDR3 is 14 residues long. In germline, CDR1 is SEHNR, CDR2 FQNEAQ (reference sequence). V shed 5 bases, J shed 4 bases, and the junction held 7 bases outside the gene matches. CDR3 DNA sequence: TGTGCCAGCAGCGTCAAACAGGGGATCACTGAAGCTTTCTTT. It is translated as CASSVKQGITEAFF.

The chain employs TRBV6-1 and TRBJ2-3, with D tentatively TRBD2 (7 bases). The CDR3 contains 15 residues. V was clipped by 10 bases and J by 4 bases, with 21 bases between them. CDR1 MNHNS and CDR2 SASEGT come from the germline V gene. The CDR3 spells CATREGRGGADTQYF. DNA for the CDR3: TGTGCCACCAGGGAGGGCAGGGGAGGCGCAGATACGCAGTATTTT.

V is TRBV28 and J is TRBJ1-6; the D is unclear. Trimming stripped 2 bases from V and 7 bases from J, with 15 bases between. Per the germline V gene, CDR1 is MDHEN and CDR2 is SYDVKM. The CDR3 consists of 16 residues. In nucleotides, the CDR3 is TGTGCCAGCAGTTTAGGGAGGACCCCGGGGAATTCACCCCTCCACTTT. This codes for CASSLGRTPGNSPLHF.

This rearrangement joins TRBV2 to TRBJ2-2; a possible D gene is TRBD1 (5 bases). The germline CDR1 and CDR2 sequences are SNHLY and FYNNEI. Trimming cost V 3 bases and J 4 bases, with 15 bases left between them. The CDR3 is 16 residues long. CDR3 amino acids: CASSESGRASTGELFF. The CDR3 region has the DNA TGTGCCAGCAGTGAGTCAGGGCGCGCGAGCACCGGGGAGCTGTTTTTT.

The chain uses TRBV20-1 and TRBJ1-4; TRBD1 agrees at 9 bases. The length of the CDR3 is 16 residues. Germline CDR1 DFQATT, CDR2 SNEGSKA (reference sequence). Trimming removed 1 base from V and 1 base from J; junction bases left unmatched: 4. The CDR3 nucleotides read TGCAGTGCTAGAGGGGACAGGGTTAGAACTAATGAAAAACTGTTTTTT. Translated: CSARGDRVRTNEKLFF.

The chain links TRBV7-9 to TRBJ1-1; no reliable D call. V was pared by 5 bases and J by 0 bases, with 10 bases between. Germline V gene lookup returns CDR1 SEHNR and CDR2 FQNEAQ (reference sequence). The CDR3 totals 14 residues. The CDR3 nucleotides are TGTGCCAGCAGCCGTCAGGTCATGAACACTGAAGCTTTCTTT. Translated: CASSRQVMNTEAFF.

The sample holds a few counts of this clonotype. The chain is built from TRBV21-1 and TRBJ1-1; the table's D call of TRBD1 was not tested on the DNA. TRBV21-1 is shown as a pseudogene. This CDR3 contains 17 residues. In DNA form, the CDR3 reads TGTGCCAGCAACCCCGGACAGGCCCTAATGGTGAACACTGAAGCTTTCTTT. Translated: CASNPGQALMVNTEAFF.

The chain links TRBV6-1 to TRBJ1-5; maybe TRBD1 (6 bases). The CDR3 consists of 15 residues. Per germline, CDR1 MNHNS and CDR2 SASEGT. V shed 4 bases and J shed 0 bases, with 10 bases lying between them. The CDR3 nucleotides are TGTGCCAGCAGTGCCCGGGGGGCTAGCAATCAGCCCCAGCATTTT. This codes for CASSARGASNQPQHF.

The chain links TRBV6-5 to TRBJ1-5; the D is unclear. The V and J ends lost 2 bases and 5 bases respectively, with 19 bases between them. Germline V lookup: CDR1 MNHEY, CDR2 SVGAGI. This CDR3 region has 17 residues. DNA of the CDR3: TGTGCCAGCAGTTACGGCCTCCCAGTAAATGGGGATCAGCCCCAGCATTTT. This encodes CASSYGLPVNGDQPQHF.

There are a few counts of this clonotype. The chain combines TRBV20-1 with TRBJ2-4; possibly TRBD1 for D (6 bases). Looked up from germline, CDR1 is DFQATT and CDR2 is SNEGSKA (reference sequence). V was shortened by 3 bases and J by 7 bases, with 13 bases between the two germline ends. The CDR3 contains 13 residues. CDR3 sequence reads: CSASRTAYNIQYF. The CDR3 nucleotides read TGCAGTGCTAGCCGGACAGCCTATAACATTCAGTACTTC.

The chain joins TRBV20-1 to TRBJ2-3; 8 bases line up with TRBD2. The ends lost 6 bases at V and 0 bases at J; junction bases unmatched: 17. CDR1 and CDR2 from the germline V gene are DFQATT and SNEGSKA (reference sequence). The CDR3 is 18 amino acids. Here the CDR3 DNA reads TGCAGTGCCCCTGGCGGGAGGTACAGTCCTCTCAGCACAGATACGCAGTATTTT. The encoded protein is CSAPGGRYSPLSTDTQYF.

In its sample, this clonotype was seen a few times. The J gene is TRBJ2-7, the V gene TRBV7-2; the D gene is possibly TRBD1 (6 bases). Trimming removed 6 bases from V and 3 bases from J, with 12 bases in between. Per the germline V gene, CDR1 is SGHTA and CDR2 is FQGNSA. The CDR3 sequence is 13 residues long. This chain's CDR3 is CASRTTGDYEQYF. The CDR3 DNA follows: TGTGCCAGCAGAACGACAGGTGACTACGAGCAGTACTTC.

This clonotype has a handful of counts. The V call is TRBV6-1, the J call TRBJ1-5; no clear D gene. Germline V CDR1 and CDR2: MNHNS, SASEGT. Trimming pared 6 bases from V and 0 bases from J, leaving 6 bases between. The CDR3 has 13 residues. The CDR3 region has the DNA TGTGCCAGCAGAGCCTATAGCAATCAGCCCCAGCATTTT. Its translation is CASRAYSNQPQHF.

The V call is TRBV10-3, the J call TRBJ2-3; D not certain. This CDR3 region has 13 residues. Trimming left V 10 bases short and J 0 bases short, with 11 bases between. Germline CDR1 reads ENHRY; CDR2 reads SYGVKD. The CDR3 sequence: CASLDFSTDTQYF. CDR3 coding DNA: TGTGCCAGTCTCGACTTTAGCACAGATACGCAGTATTTT.

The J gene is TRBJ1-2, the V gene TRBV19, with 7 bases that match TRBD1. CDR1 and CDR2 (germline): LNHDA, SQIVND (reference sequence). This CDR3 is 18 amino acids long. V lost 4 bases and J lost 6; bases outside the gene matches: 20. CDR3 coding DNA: TGTGCCAGTAGTACCCCTAAAACGGGACAGACTAAGGAGCATGGCTACACCTTC. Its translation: CASSTPKTGQTKEHGYTF.